This T cell receptor beta chain was found in a study of CD8 T cells in Susac syndrome. CDR3 size: 13 residues. The germline V gene encodes CDR1 MDHEN and CDR2 SYDVKM. Between the trimmed V and J ends, which lost 4 bases and 2 bases, there was a span of 8 bases. With random hexamers, roughly 0.5 to 1 ug RNA was reverse transcribed. One entry per CDR3 protein, called by TCRdb with MiXCR from the immunoSEQ multiplex PCR reads. Of about 200,000 distinct CDR3 sequences in the sample, roughly 94% were seen once. This rearrangement joins TRBV28 to TRBJ1-2; D remains unclear. This TCR was recovered from a human donor with multiple sclerosis. Sequencing was done on a sample of CD4+ T cells from PBMCs. The CDR3 DNA sequence: TGTGCCAGCAGTTCAGGACGGAACTATGGCTACACCTTC. The encoded protein is CASSSGRNYGYTF.